The T cell receptor (beta chain) described here comes from a study of lymphopenia after photon versus proton radiotherapy. Study-level findings and limits: A bigger post-nadir fall in TCR diversity correlated inversely with survival time in deceased patients.

V lost 1 base and J 4 bases, leaving 8 bases between the germline ends. The CDR3 consists of 14 residues. The germline CDR1 and CDR2 sequences are SGHAT and FQNNGV. Method: immunoSEQ multiplex PCR; TCRdb's copy keeps in-frame clones and lacks some. The data show around 19,000 clones, roughly four fifths seen once. As to this clone: Its antigen remains unknown.

J is TRBJ2-1 and V is TRBV11-2; D remains unclear. This TCR was recovered from a woman aged 45-65 years with pancreatic cancer. Sequenced material: peripheral blood, taken from a patient treated with photon-based radiotherapy. The CDR3 sequence is CASSLGTAYNEQFF. CDR3 bases: TGTGCCAGCAGCTTAGGAACGGCATACAATGAGCAGTTCTTC.